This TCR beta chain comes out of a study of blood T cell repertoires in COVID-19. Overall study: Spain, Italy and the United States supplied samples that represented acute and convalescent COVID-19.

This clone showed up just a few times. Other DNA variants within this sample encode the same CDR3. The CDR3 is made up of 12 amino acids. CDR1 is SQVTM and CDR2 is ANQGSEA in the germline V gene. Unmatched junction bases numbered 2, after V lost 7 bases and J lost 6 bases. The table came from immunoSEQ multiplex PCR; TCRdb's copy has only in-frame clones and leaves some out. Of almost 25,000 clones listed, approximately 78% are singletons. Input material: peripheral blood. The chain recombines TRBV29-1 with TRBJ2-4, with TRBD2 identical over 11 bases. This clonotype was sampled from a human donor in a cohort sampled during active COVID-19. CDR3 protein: CSAGTSGNIQYF. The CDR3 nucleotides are TGCAGCGCTGGGACTAGCGGAAACATTCAGTACTTC.